This T cell receptor beta chain was captured in a study of blood T cell repertoires in COVID-19. Study context: T cells, B-cell-depleted T cells, or PBMCs provided the cDNA or gDNA that served as material.

This clone was counted only a few times. CDR1 and CDR2 from the germline V gene are MNHEY and SVGEGT. Trimming left V 2 bases short and J 2 bases short, with 10 bases between. The CDR3 consists of 14 residues. Sequencing was performed with immunoSEQ multiplex PCR; in TCRdb, only in-frame clones are kept and a portion is missing. The data hold approximately 330,000 clones, with nearly 90% observed a single time. Followed over time, Seattle patients had been enrolled while infection was active. Sequencing was performed on peripheral blood. The sequence was collected from a woman aged 40 to 50 with COVID-19, enrolled during active disease. V usage is TRBV6-2 or TRBV6-3 and J usage is TRBJ2-7, with a weak D call TRBD2 (6 bases). The CDR3 region is CASSYRGGTYEQYF. Here the CDR3 DNA reads TGTGCCAGCAGTTACCGTGGCGGGACCTACGAGCAGTACTTC.